This T cell receptor (beta chain) was identified during a study of T cells expressing NK-cell markers. About the research overall: One of the eight sequenced donors was seronegative, whereas the other seven were HCMV-seropositive.

After re-calling the 5' RACE reads, TCRdb lists one entry per CDR3 protein, DNA absent. Its table records 500,000 or so distinct CDR3 sequences. General study results and limits: Each of a handful of donors carried dominant NKG2C+ clonotypes accounting for about 1.0-8% of CD8+ T cells.

About this clonotype: Its antigen is undetermined.

The CDR3 runs 13 residues. The germline V gene encodes CDR1 MNHEY and CDR2 SVGAGI. V is TRBV6-5 and J is TRBJ2-7. Sequenced sample: blood T cells: a sorted CD56 or NKG2C T cell subset, CD4+ or CD8+ T cells, or bulk PBMC T cells (not recorded which). The receptor was derived from a man aged 18 to 29 in good health. CDR3 protein: CASSYDGLHEQYF.